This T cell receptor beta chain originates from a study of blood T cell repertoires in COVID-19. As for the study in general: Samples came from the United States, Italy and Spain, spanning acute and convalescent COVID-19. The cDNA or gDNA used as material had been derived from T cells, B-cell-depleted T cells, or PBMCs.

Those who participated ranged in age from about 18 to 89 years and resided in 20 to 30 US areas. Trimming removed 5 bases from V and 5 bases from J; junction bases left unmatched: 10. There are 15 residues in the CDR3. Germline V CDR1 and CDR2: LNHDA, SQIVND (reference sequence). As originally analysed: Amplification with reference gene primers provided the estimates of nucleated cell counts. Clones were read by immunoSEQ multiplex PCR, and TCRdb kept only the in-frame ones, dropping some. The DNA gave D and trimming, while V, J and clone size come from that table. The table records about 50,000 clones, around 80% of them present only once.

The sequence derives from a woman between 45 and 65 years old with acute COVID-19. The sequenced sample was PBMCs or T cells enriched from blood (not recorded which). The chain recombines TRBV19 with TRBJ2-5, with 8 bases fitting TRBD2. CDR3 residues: CASSSGGGRRETQYF. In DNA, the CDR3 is TGTGCCAGTAGTTCCGGGGGGGGGCGCCGGGAGACCCAGTACTTC.